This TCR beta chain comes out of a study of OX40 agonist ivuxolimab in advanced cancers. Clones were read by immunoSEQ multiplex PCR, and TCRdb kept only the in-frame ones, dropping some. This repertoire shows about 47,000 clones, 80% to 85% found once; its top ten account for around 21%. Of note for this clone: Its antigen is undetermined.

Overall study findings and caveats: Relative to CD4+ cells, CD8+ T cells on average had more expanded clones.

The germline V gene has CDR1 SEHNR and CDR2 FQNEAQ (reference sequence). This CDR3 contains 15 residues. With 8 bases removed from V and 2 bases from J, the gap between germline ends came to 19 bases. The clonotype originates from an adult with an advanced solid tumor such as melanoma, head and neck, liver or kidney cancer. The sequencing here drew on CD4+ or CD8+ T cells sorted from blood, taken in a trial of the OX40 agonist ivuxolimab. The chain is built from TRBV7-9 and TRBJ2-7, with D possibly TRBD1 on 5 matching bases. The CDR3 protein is CASGSGRTPTYEQYF. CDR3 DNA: TGTGCCAGCGGCAGTGGAAGGACACCTACCTACGAGCAGTACTTC.